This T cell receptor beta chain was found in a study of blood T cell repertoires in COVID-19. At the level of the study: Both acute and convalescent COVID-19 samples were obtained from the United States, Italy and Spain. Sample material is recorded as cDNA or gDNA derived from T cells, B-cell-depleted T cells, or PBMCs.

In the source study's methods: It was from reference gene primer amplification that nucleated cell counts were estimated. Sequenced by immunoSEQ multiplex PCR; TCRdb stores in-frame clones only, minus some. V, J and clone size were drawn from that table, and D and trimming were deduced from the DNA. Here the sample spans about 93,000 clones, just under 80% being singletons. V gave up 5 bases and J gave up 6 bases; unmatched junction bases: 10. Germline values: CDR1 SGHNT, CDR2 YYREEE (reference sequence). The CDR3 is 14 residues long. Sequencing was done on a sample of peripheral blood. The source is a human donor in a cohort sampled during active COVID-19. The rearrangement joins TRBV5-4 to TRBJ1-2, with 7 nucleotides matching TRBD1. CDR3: CASSPPATGHGYTF. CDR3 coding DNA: TGTGCCAGCAGTCCTCCGGCGACAGGGCATGGCTACACCTTC.